The TCR beta chain under discussion was sequenced for a study of T cell responses to AZD1222 COVID-19 vaccine (dated by TCRdb to the early 2020s). As for the study more broadly: AZD1222 recipients whose second dose came at about 4 weeks and those whose second dose came at about 12 weeks were combined into one group, since spike-specific TCR depth and breadth did not differ between the two schedules. A total of approximately 240 trial participants underwent TCR sequencing, of whom 200 to 220 had received two doses of AZD1222 and roughly 26 had received two doses of the MenACWY control vaccine. Trial participants were enrolled into age subgroups of 18-55, 56-69 and 70-plus years, which contained around 150, 29 and 61 TCR-sequenced participants, respectively.

The CDR3 regions of human TCRbeta chains were analyzed by immunosequencing. The paper's data handling went like this. TCRs in the repertoires were matched against a reference library of SARS-CoV-2-specific TCRs that had been generated with the MIRA antigen-specificity platform. Breadth meant the fraction of unique TCRs that were SARS-CoV-2-associated, whereas depth meant the fraction of total T cells that were SARS-CoV-2-associated. Using the MIRA data, every spike-specific TCR was mapped to the spike region that the TCR reacted to and assigned to either a CD4 or a CD8 class. Log10-transformed breadth and depth values were compared by one-way ANOVA with Sidak's multiple comparisons tests. TCRdb carries this immuneACCESS record with in-frame sequences only. Its versions omit some clonotypes, under half of them owing to an unresolved V gene in the studies checked, with the rest unexplained. V and J calls and clone size are as listed in that table; D and trimming were resolved from the DNA. The sample yields under 35,000 clones; approximately 90% were counted once. The top ten clones comprise around 45% of the sample.

A word on this clone: Its antigen has not been determined. The record has no base qualities; no much larger clone is one base away.

The paper as a whole reports these results and caveats: Conclusions about previously exposed vaccinees were limited because only six AZD1222 recipients were SARS-CoV-2 seropositive at baseline. After two AZD1222 doses, both the breadth and the depth of spike-specific TCRs were significantly higher than at day 0 and than in MenACWY recipients. Most participants were white British and females outnumbered males, and the authors suggested that clonal diversity may have been underestimated. No day 14 peak-response samples were available, so repertoires were characterized only after the peak T cell response. CD4 TCRs associated with the vaccine covered the entire spike protein, and the dominant responses were in regions 160-218 and 743-854. The 56-69-year group was small, and its depth increase did not reach significance, likely because of low power. Reportedly, close to half of the unique spike-specific TCRs recognized epitopes lying outside the regions that are mutated in the B.1.351 and B.1.1.7 variants.

The time point label, as the study defines it: baseline before first vaccination. Vaccinee samples were obtained from the UK trials COV001 and COV002, which included a single-blind randomized controlled phase 2/3 trial of AZD1222 (ChAdOx1 nCoV-19) in healthy adults. For TCRbeta chain sequencing, PBMC samples from trial participants were taken at day 0 and at day 28 after the second dose. The sequences come from peripheral blood, collected on day 0 of AZD1222 vaccination. The sequence was collected from an adult in good health.

The CDR3 reads CASSLTGAGEQFF. The DNA reads as follows: TGTGCCAGCAGCTTAACGGGGGCTGGTGAGCAGTTCTTC. The chain employs TRBV11-2 and TRBJ2-1; the D assignment is uncertain and may be TRBD1 or TRBD2, with 6 bases supporting each. From the cysteine up to the phenylalanine, the CDR3 has a length of 13 residues. Just the 39-base CDR3 DNA is kept, in frame starting at base 1. Trimming costs V 2 bases and J 9 bases, and their ends lie 11 bases apart. The germline V gene yields SGHAT for CDR1 and FQNNGV for CDR2.